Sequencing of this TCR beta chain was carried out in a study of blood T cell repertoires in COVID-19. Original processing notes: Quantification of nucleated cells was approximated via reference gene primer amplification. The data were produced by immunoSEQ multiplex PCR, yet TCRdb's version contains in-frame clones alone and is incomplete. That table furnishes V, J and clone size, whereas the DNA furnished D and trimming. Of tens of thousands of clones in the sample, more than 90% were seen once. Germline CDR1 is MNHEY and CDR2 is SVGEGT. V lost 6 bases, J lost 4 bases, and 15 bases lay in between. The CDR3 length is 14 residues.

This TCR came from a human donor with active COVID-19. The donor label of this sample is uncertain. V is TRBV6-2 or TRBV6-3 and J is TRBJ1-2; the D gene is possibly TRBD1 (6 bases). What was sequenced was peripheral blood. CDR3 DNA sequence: TGTGCCAGCAGCTGGCGAGGGGGACCCTATGGCTACACCTTC. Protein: CASSWRGGPYGYTF.